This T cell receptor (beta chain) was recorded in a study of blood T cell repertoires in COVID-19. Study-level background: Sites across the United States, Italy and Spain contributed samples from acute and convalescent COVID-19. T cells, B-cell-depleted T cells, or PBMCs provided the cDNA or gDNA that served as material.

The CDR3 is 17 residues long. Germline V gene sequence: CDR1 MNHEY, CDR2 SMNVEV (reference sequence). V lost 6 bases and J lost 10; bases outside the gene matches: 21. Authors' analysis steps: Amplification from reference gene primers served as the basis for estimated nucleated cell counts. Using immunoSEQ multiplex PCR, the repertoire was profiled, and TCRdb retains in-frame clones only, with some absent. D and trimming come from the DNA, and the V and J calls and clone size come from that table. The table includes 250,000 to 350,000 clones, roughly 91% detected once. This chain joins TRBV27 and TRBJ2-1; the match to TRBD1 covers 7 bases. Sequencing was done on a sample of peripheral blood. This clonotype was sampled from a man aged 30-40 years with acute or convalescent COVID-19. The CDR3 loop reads CASRFNKYQTGKGEQFF. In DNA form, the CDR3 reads TGTGCCAGCAGATTTAACAAATACCAGACAGGGAAGGGAGAGCAGTTCTTC.